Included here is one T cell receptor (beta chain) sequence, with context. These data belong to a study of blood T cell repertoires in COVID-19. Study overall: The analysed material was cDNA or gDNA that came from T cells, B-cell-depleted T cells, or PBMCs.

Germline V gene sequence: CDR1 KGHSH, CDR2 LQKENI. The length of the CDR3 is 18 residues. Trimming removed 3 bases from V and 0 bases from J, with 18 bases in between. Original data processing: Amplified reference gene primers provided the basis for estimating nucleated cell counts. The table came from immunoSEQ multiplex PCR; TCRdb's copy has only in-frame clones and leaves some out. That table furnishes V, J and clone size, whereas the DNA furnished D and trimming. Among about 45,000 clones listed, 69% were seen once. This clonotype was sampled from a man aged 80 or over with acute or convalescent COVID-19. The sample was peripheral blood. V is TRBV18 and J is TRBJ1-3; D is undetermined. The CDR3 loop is CASSPFAPRESSGNTIYF. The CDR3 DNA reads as TGTGCCAGCTCACCCTTCGCCCCAAGGGAGAGCTCTGGAAACACCATATATTTT.